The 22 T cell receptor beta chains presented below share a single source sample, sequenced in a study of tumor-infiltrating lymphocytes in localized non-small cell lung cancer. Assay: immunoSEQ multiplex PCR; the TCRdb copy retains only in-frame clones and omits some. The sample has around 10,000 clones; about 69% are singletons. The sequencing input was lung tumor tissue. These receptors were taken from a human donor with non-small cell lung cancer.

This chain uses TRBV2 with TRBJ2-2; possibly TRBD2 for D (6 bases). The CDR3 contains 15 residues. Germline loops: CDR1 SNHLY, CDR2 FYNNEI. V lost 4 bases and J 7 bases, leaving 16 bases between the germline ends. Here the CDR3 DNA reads TGTGCCAGCAGTGTCAAGCGGGTGCCGGTCGGGGAGCTGTTTTTT. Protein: CASSVKRVPVGELFF.

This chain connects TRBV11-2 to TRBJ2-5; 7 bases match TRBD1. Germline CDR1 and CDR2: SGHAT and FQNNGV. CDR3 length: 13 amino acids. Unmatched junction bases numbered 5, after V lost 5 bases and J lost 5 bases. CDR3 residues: CASSPQGMETQYF. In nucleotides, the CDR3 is TGTGCCAGCAGCCCACAGGGGATGGAGACCCAGTACTTC.

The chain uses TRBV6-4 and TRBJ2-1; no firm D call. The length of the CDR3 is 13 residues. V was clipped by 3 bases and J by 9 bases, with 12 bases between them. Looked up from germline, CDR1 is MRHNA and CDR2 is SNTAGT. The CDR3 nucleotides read TGTGCCAGCAGTGATTTACTCACCGGTGAGCAGTTCTTC. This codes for CASSDLLTGEQFF.

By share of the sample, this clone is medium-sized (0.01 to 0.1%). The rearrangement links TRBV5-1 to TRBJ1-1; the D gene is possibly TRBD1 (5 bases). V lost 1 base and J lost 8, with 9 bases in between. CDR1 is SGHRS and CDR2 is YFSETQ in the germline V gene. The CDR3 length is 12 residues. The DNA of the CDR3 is TGCGCCAGCAGCTTGATGGGGGGAGAAGCTTTCTTT. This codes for CASSLMGGEAFF.

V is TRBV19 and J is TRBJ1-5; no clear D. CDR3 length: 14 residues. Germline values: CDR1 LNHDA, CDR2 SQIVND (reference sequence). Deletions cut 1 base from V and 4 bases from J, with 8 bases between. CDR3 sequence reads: CASSIVALNQPQHF. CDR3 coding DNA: TGTGCCAGTAGTATAGTAGCCCTTAATCAGCCCCAGCATTTT.

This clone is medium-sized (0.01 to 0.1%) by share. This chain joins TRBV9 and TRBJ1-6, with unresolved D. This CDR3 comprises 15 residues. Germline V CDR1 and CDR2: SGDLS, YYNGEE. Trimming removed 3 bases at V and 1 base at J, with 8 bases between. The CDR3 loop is CASSARVSYNSPLHF. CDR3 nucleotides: TGTGCCAGCAGCGCGCGGGTTTCCTATAATTCACCCCTCCACTTT.

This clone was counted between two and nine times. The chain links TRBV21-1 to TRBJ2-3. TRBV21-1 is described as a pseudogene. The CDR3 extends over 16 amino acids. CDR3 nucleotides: TGTGCCAGCAGCCTTAGCCGGGCAGGCGCCGTAGATACGCAGTATTTT. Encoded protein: CASSLSRAGAVDTQYF.

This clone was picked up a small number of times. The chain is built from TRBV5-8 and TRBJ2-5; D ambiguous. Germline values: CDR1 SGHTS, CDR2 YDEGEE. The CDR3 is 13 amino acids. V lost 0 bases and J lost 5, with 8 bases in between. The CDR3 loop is CASSLVLGETQYF. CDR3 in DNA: TGTGCCAGCAGCTTGGTCCTAGGGGAGACCCAGTACTTC.

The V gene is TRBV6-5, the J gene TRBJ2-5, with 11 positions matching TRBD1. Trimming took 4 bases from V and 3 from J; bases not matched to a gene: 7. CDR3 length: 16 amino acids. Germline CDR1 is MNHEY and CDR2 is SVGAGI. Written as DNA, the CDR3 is TGTGCCAGCAGTTCCCCCGGACAGGGGGCCGAAGAGACCCAGTACTTC. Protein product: CASSSPGQGAEETQYF.

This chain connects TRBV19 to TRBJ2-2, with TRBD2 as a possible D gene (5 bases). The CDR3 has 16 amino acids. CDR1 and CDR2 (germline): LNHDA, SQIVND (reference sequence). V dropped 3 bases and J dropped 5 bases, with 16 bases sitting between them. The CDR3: CASSMSGFGITGELFF. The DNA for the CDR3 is TGTGCCAGTAGTATGTCGGGGTTCGGAATAACCGGGGAGCTGTTTTTT.

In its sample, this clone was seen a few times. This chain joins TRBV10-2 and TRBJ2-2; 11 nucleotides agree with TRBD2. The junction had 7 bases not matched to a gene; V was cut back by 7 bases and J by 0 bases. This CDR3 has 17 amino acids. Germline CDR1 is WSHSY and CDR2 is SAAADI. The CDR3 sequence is CASIDWGLAANTGELFF. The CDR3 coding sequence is TGCGCCAGCATCGATTGGGGACTAGCGGCGAACACCGGGGAGCTGTTTTTT.

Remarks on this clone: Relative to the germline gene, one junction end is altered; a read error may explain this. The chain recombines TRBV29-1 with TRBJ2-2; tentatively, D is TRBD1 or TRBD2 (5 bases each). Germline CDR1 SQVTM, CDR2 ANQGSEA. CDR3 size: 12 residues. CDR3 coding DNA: TGCAGCGTTGCGGGACCCACCGGGGAGCTATTTTTT. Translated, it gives CSVAGPTGELFF.

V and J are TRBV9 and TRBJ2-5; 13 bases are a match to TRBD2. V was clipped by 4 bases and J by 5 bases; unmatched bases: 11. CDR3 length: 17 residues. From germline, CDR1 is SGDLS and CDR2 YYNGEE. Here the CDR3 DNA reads TGTGCCAGCAGCTTCTCATCGGGACTAGCGGGATCCGAGACCCAGTACTTC. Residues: CASSFSSGLAGSETQYF.

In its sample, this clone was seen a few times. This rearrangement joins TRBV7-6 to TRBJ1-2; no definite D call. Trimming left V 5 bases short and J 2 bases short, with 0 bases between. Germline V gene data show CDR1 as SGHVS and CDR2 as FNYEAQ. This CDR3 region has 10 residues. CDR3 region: CASSNYGYTF. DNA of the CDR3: TGTGCCAGCAGCAACTATGGCTACACCTTC.

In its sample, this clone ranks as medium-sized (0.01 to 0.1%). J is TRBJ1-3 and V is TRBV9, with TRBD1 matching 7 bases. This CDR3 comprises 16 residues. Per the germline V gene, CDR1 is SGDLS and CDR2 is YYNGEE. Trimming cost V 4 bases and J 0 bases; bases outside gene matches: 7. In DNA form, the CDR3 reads TGTGCCAGCAGCCCGGGACAGCTCAGCTCTGGAAACACCATATATTTT. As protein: CASSPGQLSSGNTIYF.

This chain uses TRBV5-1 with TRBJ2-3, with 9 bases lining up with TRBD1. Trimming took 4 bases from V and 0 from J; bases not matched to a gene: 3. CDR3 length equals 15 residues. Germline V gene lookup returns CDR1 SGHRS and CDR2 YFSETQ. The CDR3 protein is CASSLGQGSTDTQYF. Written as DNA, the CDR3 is TGCGCCAGCAGCCTGGGACAGGGAAGCACAGATACGCAGTATTTT.

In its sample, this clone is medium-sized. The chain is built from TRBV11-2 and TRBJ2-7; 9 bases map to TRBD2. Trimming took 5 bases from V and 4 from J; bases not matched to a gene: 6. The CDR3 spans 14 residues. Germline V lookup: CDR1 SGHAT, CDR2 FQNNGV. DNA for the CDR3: TGTGCCAGCAGCGGAAATCTAGCGGGGTACGAGCAGTACTTC. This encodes CASSGNLAGYEQYF. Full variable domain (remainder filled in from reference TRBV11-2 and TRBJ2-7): EAGVAQSPRYKIIEKRQSVAFWCNPISGHATLYWYQQILGQGPKLLIQFQNNGVVDDSQLPKDRFSAERLKGVDSTLKIQPAKLEDSAVYLCASSGNLAGYEQYFGPGTRLTVT.

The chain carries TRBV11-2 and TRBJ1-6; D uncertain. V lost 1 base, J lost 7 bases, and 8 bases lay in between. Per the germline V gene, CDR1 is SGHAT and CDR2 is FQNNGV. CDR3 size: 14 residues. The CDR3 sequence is CASSLAGGNSPLHF. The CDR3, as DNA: TGTGCCAGCAGCTTAGCTGGTGGAAATTCACCCCTCCACTTT.

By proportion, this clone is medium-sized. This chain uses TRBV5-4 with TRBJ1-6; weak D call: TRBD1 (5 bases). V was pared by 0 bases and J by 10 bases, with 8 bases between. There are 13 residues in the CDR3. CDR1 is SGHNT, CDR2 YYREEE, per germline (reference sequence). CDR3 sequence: CASSLAGDSPLHF. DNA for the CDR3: TGTGCCAGCAGCTTGGCTGGGGACTCACCCCTCCACTTT.

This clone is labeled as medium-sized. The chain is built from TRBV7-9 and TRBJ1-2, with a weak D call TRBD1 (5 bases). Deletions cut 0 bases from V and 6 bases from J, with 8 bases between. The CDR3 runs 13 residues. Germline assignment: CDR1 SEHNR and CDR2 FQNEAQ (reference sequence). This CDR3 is CASSLAMGDGYTF. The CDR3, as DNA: TGTGCCAGCAGCTTAGCAATGGGGGATGGCTACACCTTC.

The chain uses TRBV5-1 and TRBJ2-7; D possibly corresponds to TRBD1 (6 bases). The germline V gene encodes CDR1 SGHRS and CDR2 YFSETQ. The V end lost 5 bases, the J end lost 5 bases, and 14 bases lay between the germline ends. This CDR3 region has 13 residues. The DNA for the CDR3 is TGCGCCAGCAGTCTCCAGGACAGCCACGAGCAGTACTTC. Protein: CASSLQDSHEQYF.

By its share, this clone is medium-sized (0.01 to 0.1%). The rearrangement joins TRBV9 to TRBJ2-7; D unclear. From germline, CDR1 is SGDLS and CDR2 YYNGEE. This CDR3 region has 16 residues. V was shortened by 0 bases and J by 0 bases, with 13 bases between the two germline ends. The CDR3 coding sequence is TGTGCCAGCAGCGTAGATGACACCAAACTCTCCTACGAGCAGTACTTC. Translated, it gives CASSVDDTKLSYEQYF.